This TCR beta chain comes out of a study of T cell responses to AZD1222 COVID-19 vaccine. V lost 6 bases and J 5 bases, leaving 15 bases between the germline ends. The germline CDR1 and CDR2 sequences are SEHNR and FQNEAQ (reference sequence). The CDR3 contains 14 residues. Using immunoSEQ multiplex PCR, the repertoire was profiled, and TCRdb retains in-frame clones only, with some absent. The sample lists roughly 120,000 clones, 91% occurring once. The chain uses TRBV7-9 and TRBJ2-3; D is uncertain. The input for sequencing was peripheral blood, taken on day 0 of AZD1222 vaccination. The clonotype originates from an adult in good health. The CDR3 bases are TGTGCCAGCAGTGGACCCGCGGTGGTAGATACGCAGTATTTT. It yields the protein CASSGPAVVDTQYF.